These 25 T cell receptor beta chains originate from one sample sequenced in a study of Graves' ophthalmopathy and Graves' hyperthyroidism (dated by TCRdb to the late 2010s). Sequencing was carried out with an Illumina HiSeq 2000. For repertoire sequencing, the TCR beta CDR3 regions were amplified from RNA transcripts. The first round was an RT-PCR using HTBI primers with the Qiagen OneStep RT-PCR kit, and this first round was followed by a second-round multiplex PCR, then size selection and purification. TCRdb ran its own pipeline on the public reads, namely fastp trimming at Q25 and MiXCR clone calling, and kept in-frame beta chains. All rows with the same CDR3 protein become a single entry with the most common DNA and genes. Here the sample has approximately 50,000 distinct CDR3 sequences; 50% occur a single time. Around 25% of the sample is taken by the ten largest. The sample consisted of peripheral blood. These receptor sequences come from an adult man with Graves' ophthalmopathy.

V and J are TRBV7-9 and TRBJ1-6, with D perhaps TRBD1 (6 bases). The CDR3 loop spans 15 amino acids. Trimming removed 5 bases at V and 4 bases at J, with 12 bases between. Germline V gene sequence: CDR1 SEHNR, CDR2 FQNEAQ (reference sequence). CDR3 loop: CASSKGQYYNSPLHF. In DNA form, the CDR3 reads TGTGCCAGCAGCAAAGGACAGTATTATAATTCACCCCTCCACTTT.

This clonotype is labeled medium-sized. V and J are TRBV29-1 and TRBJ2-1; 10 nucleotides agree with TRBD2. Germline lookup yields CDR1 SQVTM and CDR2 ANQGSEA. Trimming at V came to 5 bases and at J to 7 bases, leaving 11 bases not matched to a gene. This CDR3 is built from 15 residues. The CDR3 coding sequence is TGCAGCGTTAACCTAAGCGGGGGGGCCGGGAATGAGCAGTTCTTC. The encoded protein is CSVNLSGGAGNEQFF.

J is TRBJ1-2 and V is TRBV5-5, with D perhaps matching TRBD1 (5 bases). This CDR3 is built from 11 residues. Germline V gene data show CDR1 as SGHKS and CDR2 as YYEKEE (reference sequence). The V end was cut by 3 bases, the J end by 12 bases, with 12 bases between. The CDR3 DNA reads TGTGCCAGCAGCTACCCCGGGGGAAACACCTTC. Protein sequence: CASSYPGGNTF. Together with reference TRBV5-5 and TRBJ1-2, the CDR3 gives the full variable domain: DAGVTQSPTHLIKTRGQQVTLRCSPISGHKSVSWYQQVLGQGPQFIFQYYEKEERGRGNFPDRFSARQFPNYSSELNVNALLLGDSALYLCASSYPGGNTFGSGTRLTVV.

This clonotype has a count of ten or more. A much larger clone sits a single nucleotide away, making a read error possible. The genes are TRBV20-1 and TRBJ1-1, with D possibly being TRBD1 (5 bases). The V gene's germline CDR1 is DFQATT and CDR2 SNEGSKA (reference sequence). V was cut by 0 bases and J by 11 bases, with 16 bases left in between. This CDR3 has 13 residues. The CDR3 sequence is CSAREEKRGTAFF. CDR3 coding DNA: TGCAGTGCTAGAGAGGAGAAAAGGGGTACGGCTTTCTTT.

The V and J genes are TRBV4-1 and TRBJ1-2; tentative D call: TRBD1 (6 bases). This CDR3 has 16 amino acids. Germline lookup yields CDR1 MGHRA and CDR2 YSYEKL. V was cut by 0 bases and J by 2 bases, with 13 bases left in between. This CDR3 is CASSQDIYRANYGYTF. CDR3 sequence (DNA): TGCGCCAGCAGCCAAGATATTTACAGGGCCAACTATGGCTACACCTTC.

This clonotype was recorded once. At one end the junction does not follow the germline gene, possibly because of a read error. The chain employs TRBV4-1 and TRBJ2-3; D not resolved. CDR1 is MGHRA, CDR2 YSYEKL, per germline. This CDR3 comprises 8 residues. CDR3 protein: CASSQEYW. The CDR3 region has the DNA TGCGCCAGCAGCCAAGAGTATTGG.

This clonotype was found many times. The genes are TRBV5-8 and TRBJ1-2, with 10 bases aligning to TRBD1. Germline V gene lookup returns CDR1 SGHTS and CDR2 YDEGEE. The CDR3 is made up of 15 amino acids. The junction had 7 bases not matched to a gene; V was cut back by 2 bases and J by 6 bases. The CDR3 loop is CASSFDPTGGDGYTF. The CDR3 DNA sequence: TGTGCCAGCAGCTTTGACCCGACAGGGGGCGATGGCTACACCTTC. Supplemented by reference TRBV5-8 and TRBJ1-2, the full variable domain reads EAGVTQSPTHLIKTRGQQATLRCSPISGHTSVYWYQQALGLGLQFLLWYDEGEERNRGNFPPRFSGRQFPNYSSELNVNALELEDSALYLCASSFDPTGGDGYTFGSGTRLTVV.

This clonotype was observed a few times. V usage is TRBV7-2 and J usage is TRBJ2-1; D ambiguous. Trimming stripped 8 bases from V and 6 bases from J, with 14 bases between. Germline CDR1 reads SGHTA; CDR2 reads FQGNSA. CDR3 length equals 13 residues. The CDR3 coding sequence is TGTGCCAGCTCAAACGGTTCGGGCAATGAGCAGTTCTTC. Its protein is CASSNGSGNEQFF.

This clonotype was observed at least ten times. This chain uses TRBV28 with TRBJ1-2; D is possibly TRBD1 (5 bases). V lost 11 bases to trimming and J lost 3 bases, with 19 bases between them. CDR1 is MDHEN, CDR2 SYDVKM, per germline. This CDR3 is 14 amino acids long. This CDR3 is CALRSHGRDYGYTF. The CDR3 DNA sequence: TGTGCCCTACGCTCCCATGGCAGGGACTATGGCTACACCTTC.

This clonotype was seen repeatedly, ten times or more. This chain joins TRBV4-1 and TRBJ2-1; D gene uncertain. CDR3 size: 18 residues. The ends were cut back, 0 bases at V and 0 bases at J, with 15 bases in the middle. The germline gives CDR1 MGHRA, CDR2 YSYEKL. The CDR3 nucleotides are TGCGCCAGCAGCCAAGATTCGTCCGCGGCGTACTCCTACAATGAGCAGTTCTTC. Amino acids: CASSQDSSAAYSYNEQFF.

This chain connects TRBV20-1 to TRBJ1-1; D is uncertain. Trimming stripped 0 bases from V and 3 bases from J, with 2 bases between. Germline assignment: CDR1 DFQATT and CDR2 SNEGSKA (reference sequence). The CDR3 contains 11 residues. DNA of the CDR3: TGCAGTGCTAGAGATGACACTGAAGCTTTCTTT. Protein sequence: CSARDDTEAFF.

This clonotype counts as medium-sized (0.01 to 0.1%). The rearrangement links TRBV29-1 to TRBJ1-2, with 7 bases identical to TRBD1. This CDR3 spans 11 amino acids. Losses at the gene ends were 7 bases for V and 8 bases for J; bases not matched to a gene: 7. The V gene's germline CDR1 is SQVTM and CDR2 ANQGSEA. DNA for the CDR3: TGCAGCGCCGGACAGGTCTGGGGCTACACCTTC. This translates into CSAGQVWGYTF.

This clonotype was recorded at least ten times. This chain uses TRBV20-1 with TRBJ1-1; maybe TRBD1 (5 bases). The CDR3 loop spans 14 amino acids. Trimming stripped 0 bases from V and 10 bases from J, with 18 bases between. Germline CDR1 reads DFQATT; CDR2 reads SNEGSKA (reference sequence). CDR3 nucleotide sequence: TGCAGTGCTAGAGATGCGGGGGGACGGCCAGGAGCTTTCTTT. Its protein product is CSARDAGGRPGAFF.

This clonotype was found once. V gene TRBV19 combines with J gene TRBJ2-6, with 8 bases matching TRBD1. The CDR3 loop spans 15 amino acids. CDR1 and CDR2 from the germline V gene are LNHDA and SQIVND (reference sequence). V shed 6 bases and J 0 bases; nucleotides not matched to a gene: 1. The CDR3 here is CASSDRGSGANVLTF. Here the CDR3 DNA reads TGTGCCAGTAGCGACAGGGGCTCTGGGGCCAACGTCCTGACTTTC.

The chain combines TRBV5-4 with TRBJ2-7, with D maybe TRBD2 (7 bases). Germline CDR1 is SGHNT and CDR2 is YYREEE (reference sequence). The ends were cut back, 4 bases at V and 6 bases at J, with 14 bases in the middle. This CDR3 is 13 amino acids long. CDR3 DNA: TGTGCCAGCAGCCCTGGGAGGGGGGCCGAGCAGTACTTC. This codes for CASSPGRGAEQYF.

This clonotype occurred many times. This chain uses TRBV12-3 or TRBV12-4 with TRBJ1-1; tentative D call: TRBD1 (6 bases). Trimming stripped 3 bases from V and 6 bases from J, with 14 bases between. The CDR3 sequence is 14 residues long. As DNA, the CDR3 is TGTGCCAGCAGTTTTGTTGGGGGCTACGCTGAAGCTTTCTTT. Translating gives CASSFVGGYAEAFF.

CDR3 loop: CSARDRLGGQVYEQYF. Written as DNA, the CDR3 is TGCAGTGCTAGAGATCGTTTAGGTGGGCAGGTCTACGAGCAGTACTTC. V is TRBV20-1 and J is TRBJ2-7; no clear D. Germline V gives CDR1 DFQATT, CDR2 SNEGSKA (reference sequence). This CDR3 comprises 16 residues. V lost 0 bases and J 3 bases, leaving 18 bases between the germline ends.

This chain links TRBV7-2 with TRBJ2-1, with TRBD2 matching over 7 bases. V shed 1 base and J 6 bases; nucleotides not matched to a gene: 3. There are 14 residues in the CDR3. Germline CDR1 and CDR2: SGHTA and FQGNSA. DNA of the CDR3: TGTGCCAGCAGCTTAGGCCCTAGCGGCAATGAGCAGTTCTTC. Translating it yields CASSLGPSGNEQFF.

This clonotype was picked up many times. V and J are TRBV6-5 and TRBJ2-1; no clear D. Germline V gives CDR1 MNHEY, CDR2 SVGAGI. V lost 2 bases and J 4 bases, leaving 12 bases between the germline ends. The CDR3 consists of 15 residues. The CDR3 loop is CASSYRSPEYNEQFF. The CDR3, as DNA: TGTGCCAGCAGTTACCGGAGCCCCGAATACAATGAGCAGTTCTTC.

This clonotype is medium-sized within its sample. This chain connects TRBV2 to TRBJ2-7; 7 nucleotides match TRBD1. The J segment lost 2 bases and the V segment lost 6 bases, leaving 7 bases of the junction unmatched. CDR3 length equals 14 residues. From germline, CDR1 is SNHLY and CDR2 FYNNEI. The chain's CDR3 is CASRQGVLAYEQYF. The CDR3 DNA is TGTGCCAGCAGGCAGGGGGTTCTTGCCTACGAGCAGTACTTC.

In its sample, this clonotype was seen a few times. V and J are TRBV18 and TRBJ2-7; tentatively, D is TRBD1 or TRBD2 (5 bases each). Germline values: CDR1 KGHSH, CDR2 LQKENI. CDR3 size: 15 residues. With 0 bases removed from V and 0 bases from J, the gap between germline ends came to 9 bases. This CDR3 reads CASSPPRDGSYEQYF. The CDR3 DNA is TGTGCCAGCTCACCACCGAGGGACGGCTCCTACGAGCAGTACTTC. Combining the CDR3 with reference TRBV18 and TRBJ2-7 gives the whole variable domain NAGVMQNPRHLVRRRGQEARLRCSPMKGHSHVYWYRQLPEEGLKFMVYLQKENIIDESGMPKERFSAEFPKEGPSILRIQQVVRGDSAAYFCASSPPRDGSYEQYFGPGTRLTVT.

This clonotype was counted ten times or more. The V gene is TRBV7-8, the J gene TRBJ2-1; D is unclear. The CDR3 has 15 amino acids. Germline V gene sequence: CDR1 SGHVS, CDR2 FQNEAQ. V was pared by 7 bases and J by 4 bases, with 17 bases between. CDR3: CASTSTSGRYNEQFF. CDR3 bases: TGTGCCAGCACCTCGACCTCTGGACGTTACAATGAGCAGTTCTTC.

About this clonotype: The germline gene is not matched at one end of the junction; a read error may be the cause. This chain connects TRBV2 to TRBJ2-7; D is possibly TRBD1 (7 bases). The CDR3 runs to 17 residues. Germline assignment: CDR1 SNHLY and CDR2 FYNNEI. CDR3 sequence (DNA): TGTGCCAGCACCGGAAGGGGGCCAGGAGCGGGCACCTATGAGCAGTACTTC. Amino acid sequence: CASTGRGPGAGTYEQYF.

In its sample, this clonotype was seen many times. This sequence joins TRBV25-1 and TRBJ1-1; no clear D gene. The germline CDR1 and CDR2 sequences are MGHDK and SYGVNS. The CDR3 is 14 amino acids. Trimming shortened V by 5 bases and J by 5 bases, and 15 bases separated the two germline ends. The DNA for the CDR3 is TGTGCCAGCAGTAGTTCGGGCAGTGAAACTGAAGCTTTCTTT. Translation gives CASSSSGSETEAFF.

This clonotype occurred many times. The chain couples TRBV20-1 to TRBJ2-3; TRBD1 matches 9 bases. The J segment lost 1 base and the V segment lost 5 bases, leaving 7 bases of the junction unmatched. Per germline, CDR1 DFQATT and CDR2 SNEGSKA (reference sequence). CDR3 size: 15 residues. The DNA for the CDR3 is TGCAGTGCTGTACCCCGGGACAGGGGCACAGATACGCAGTATTTT. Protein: CSAVPRDRGTDTQYF.